The entry below describes one T cell receptor beta chain. Its recognized antigen is unknown. One base away there is no much larger clone; base qualities are not given. TCR CDR3 regions were amplified from genomic DNA by multiplex PCR using the deep immunoSEQ assay. Genomic DNA extracted from each cell subset was distributed evenly over all wells of several immunoSEQ 96-well plates, and each plate served as one replicate. For sorted subsets, each replicate PCR was loaded with approximately 190 ng genomic DNA, equivalent to about 30,000 T cell genomes. The purified libraries were quantified using a Qubit 3.0 fluorometer, sized with a Bioanalyzer 2100, and then quantified again using the KAPA Library Quantification kit. Every immunoSEQ 96-well plate was sequenced on a dedicated single-read 150-cycle Illumina NextSeq 550 flow cell. From the authors' description of their analysis: Because the immunoSEQ output held only junctional sequences and lacked quality scores, the filtering could not match the filtering applied to full-length reads. Sequences were annotated with PyIR, a Python wrapper for IgBLAST v1.9, using IMGT germline references to assign V/J genes and CDR3. Reads were removed for weak V/J assignments (E-value above 1e-6), missing CDR3, stop codons, out-of-frame junctions, or ambiguous translated residues. A V3J clonotype was defined by an identical inferred V gene, J gene, and CDR3 amino acid sequence. Percentage overlap between repertoires was computed as shared unique clonotypes divided by the size of the smaller repertoire. Three approaches were used to assess repertoire richness: RTK rarefaction, the Chao1 estimator, and Recon v2.1 estimates of unobserved clonotypes. OLGA was used to compute generation probabilities for all TCRbeta clonotypes that the gDNA method yielded from a few donors. TCRdb retrieved this table from immuneACCESS and kept in-frame rearrangements only. Not all clones are present; in checked studies, unresolved V genes account for under half, and no reason is known for the remainder. D and trimming were read from the DNA, whereas the V and J calls and clone size are those reported in that table. In all, the sample holds more than 80,000 clones, and under 80% of those were seen once. About 48% of the sample is in the top ten clones.

CDR1 SEHNR and CDR2 FQNEAQ are derived from the germline V gene (reference sequence). The V and J ends are trimmed by 1 base and 6 bases, leaving 7 bases between them. The CDR3 measures 12 amino acids from cysteine to phenylalanine. CDR3 DNA only is kept here, 36 bases in frame from base 1. This specimen comes from a study of shared clonotypes between healthy human individuals (dated by TCRdb to about 2020). Notes on the research overall: A couple of women and a few men aged 18 to 49 years were included in the cohort. Between about 0.8 and 8.9 billion PBMCs per donor were obtained by leukapheresis. To increase sequencing depth and limit assay-specific biases, different laboratories used diverse techniques to prepare libraries and sequence TCR repertoires. To estimate repertoire size and how much clonotype sharing occurs between individuals, the study deeply sequenced the blood TCR repertoires of about five healthy adults. For each donor, CD4 naive and CD4 memory were each run on three plates, CD8 naive on two plates, and CD8 memory on one plate. Beyond this particular receptor, the publication reports: Pairwise subsampling indicated that sequencing depth was expected to affect the degree of clonotype sharing among donors. Roughly 5% of naive CD4, 3.5% of naive CD8, 2.3% of memory CD4, and 0.35% to 0.4% of memory CD8 clonotypes were shared across several donors. Incomplete sequencing was indicated by rarefaction of sorted-subset datasets, despite the large sequencing depth. Sampling was restricted to blood, and TCR repertoires in tissues likely differ from the TCR repertoires found in blood. Compared with non-shared clonotypes, the clonotypes found in all four sorted-subset donors had higher generation probabilities. Larger estimated clonotype richness was generally found for naive subsets than for memory subsets. The genetic and exposure-history diversity represented was limited by the small number of donors.

The donors were healthy, HIV-negative adults with no recently reported acute infections or vaccinations. All donors were Caucasian adults living in Nashville, Tennessee, USA. CD8 memory samples consisted of magnetically selected CD45RO+ cells combined with CCR7-negative CD45RA+ effector memory (TemRA) cells. After blood collection by leukapheresis, PBMCs were isolated using Ficoll-Histopaque density gradient centrifugation and then cryopreserved in the vapor phase of liquid nitrogen. Analytical flow cytometry was used to check the purity and quantity of every magnetically sorted T cell population. Genomic DNA was isolated from each sorted fraction and quantified by UV absorbance on a Nanodrop 2000c.

The sequence was collected from a man aged 25-45 years in good health. The sequence links TRBV7-9 to TRBJ2-7; no D gene can be assigned with confidence. The sequenced material came from memory CD8+ T cells sorted from blood. The cell subset or site label here, explained by the study, means: CD45RO+ cells pooled with CCR7-negative TemRA cells. The bases are TGTGCCAGCAGCTTAGTTTCGAGCGAGCAGTACTTC. The resulting protein is CASSLVSSEQYF.